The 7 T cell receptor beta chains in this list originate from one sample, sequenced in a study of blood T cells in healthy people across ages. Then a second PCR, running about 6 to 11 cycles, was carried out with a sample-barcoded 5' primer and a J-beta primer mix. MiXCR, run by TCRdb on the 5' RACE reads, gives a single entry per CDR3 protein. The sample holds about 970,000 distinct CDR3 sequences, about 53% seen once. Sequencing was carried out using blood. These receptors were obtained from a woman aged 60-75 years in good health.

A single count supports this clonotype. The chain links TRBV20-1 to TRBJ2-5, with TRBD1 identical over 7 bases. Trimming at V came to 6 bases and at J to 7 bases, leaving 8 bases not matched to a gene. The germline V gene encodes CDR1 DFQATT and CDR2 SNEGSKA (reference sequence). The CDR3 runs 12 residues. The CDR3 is CSATRDRGTQYF. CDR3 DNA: TGCAGTGCCACCCGGGACAGAGGGACCCAGTACTTC.

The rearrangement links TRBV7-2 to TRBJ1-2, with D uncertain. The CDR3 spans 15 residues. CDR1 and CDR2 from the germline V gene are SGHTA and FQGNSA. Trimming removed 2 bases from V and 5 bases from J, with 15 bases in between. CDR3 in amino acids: CASSLSTGWAYGYTF. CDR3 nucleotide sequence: TGTGCCAGCAGCTTAAGTACTGGATGGGCTTATGGCTACACCTTC.

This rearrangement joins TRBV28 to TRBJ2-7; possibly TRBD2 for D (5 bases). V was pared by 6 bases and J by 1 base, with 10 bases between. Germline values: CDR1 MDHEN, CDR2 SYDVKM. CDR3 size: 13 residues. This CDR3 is CASRRPGSYEQYF. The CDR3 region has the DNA TGTGCCAGCAGGCGACCGGGGTCCTACGAGCAGTACTTC.

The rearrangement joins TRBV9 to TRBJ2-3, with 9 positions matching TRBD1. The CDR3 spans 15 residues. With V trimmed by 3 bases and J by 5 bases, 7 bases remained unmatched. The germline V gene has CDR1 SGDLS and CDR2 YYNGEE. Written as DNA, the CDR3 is TGTGCCAGCAGCGACCGGGACAGGGCCCGAGATACGCAGTATTTT. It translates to CASSDRDRARDTQYF.

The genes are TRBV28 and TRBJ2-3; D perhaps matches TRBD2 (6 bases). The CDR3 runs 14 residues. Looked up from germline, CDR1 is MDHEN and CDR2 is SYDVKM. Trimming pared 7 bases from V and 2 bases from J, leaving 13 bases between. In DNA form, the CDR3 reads TGTGCCAGCACCATGGGGGGTTACACAGATACGCAGTATTTT. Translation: CASTMGGYTDTQYF. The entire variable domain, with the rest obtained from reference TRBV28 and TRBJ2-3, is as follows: DVKVTQSSRYLVKRTGEKVFLECVQDMDHENMFWYRQDPGLGLRLIYFSYDVKMKEKGDIPEGYSVSREKKERFSLILESASTNQTSMYLCASTMGGYTDTQYFGPGTRLTVL.

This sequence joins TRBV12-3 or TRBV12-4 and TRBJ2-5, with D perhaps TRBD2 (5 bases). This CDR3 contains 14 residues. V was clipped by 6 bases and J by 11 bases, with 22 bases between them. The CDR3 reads CASSPNRGTHGQYF. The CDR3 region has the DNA TGTGCCAGCAGCCCTAACCGGGGTACCCACGGGCAGTACTTC.

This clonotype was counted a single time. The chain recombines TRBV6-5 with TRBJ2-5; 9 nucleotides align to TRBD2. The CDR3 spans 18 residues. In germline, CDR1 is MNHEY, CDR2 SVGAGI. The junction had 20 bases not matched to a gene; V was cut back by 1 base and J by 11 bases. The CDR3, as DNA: TGTGCCAGCAGTTACTGGGGATTTAGCGGGAGATCGGGCAATGAGCAGTACTTC. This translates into CASSYWGFSGRSGNEQYF.